Presented here are 7 T cell receptor beta chains from one specimen sequenced in a study of beta chain features in type 1 diabetes. The study reverse transcribed the entire isolated RNA, so it sequenced expressed TCRB transcripts. Sequencing was performed with immunoSEQ multiplex PCR; in TCRdb, only in-frame clones are kept and a portion is missing. The sample consists of 400,000 to 600,000 clones, over 25% of them appearing once. Sequenced: naive CD4+ T cells from blood. Receptors originate from a man aged 18 to 29 in good health.

This clone was detected only a few times. The rearrangement joins TRBV29-1 to TRBJ2-1; D perhaps matches TRBD2 (7 bases). This CDR3 contains 14 residues. V shed 7 bases and J shed 4 bases, with 17 bases lying between them. Per the germline V gene, CDR1 is SQVTM and CDR2 is ANQGSEA. The chain's CDR3 is CSASVGGGYNEQFF. The DNA of the CDR3 is TGCAGCGCGAGCGTAGGGGGGGGATACAATGAGCAGTTCTTC.

In this sample, this clone turned up a few times. The chain carries TRBV30 and TRBJ2-5; 10 nucleotides line up with TRBD2. Germline CDR1 is GTSNPN and CDR2 is SVGIG (reference sequence). V lost 2 bases and J lost 0; bases outside the gene matches: 6. There are 16 residues in the CDR3. This CDR3 reads CAWSRGTSVYQETQYF. CDR3 nucleotides: TGTGCCTGGAGTCGGGGGACTAGCGTATACCAAGAGACCCAGTACTTC.

The genes are TRBV10-3 and TRBJ2-7; TRBD2 might be the D (6 bases). CDR1 is ENHRY, CDR2 SYGVKD, per germline. The CDR3 extends over 11 amino acids. Trimming took 4 bases from V and 6 from J, leaving 7 bases between them. CDR3 nucleotide sequence: TGTGCCATCAGTGTGGAGGGCGAGCAGTACTTC. Translated, it gives CAISVEGEQYF.

V is TRBV4-1 and J is TRBJ2-2; no clear D. The ends were cut back, 6 bases at V and 5 bases at J, with 7 bases in the middle. The CDR3 is 12 amino acids. Germline lookup yields CDR1 MGHRA and CDR2 YSYEKL. CDR3 in amino acids: CASSPRTGELFF. The CDR3 DNA reads TGCGCCAGCAGTCCTAGAACCGGGGAGCTGTTTTTT.

This clone was seen once. This rearrangement joins TRBV7-3 to TRBJ2-3, with a tentative D call TRBD2 (6 bases). The CDR3 consists of 14 residues. The ends were cut back, 5 bases at V and 2 bases at J, with 11 bases in the middle. Germline V lookup: CDR1 SGHTA, CDR2 FQGTGA. The CDR3 region is CASSREANTDTQYF. The CDR3 DNA is TGTGCCAGCAGCAGGGAGGCCAACACAGATACGCAGTATTTT. Full variable domain (outside the CDR3, taken from reference TRBV7-3 and TRBJ2-3): GAGVSQTPSNKVTEKGKYVELRCDPISGHTALYWYRQSLGQGPEFLIYFQGTGAADDSGLPNDRFFAVRPEGSVSTLKIQRTERGDSAVYLCASSREANTDTQYFGPGTRLTVL.

This clone was observed a few times. The chain has TRBV7-2 and TRBJ1-1; D is possibly TRBD1 (6 bases). Per germline, CDR1 SGHTA and CDR2 FQGNSA. Trimming left V 5 bases short and J 5 bases short, with 18 bases between. The CDR3 runs 15 residues. CDR3 amino acids: CASSPVRGGRTEAFF. CDR3 DNA: TGTGCCAGCAGCCCCGTGCGCGGGGGCCGAACTGAAGCTTTCTTT. Looking up the rest from reference TRBV7-2 and TRBJ1-1 gives the full variable domain: GAGVSQSPSNKVTEKGKDVELRCDPISGHTALYWYRQSLGQGLEFLIYFQGNSAPDKSGLPSDRFSAERTGGSVSTLTIQRTQQEDSAVYLCASSPVRGGRTEAFFGQGTRLTVV.

This clone turned up a few times. V and J are TRBV5-4 and TRBJ2-1, with 7 bases matching TRBD1. There are 15 residues in the CDR3. Germline V CDR1 and CDR2: SGHNT, YYREEE (reference sequence). Trimming took 5 bases from V and 8 from J; bases not matched to a gene: 13. CDR3 sequence: CASRQGGSPLYEQFF. In nucleotides, the CDR3 is TGTGCCAGCAGACAAGGGGGCAGCCCTTTGTATGAGCAGTTCTTC.